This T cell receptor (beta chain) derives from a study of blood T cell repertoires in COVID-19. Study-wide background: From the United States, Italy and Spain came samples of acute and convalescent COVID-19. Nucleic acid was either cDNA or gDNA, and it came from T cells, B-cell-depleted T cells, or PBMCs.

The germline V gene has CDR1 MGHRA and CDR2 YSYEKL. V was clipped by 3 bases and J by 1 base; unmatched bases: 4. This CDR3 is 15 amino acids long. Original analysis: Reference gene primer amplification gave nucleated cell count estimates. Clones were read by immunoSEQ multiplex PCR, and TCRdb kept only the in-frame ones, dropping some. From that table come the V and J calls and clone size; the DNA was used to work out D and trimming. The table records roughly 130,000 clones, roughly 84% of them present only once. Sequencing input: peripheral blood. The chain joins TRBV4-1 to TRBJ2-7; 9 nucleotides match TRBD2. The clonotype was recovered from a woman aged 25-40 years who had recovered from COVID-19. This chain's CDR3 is CASSHIAGASYEQYF. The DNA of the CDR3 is TGCGCCAGCAGCCATATAGCGGGAGCTTCCTACGAGCAGTACTTC.